A single sample gave rise to the 8 T cell receptor beta chains below, sequenced in a study of blood T cells in healthy people across ages. The use of a sample-barcoded 5' primer and a J-beta primer mix characterized a second PCR of about 7 to 12 cycles. TCRdb ran MiXCR on the 5' RACE reads and lists one entry per CDR3 protein. The data show 800,000 to 950,000 distinct CDR3 sequences, around 36% seen once. The sequenced sample consisted of blood. These receptors all stem from a man in his late teens or twenties in good health.

In its sample, this clonotype was seen a few times. V gene TRBV5-1 combines with J gene TRBJ1-1, with TRBD1 as a possible D gene (5 bases). This CDR3 spans 16 amino acids. Germline V gene sequence: CDR1 SGHRS, CDR2 YFSETQ. The V gene lost 0 bases and the J gene lost 0 bases, with 12 bases spanning the gap. CDR3 nucleotide sequence: TGCGCCAGCAGCTTGGGGTCGACAGATATGAACACTGAAGCTTTCTTT. Amino acid sequence: CASSLGSTDMNTEAFF.

This rearrangement joins TRBV12-3 or TRBV12-4 to TRBJ2-1, with TRBD2 identical over 8 bases. Trimming removed 5 bases from V and 13 bases from J; junction bases left unmatched: 10. CDR3 length: 13 residues. Here the CDR3 reads CASSATGGADQFF. The CDR3 coding sequence is TGTGCCAGCAGTGCCACGGGGGGGGCCGATCAGTTCTTC.

The V gene is TRBV30, the J gene TRBJ1-2, with D unresolved. V was pared by 4 bases and J by 4 bases, with 16 bases between. Germline CDR1 GTSNPN, CDR2 SVGIG (reference sequence). The CDR3 consists of 14 residues. CDR3 loop: CAWIVLGYSYGYTF. Here the CDR3 DNA reads TGTGCCTGGATTGTACTGGGGTATAGCTATGGCTACACCTTC. Based on the CDR3 plus reference TRBV30 and TRBJ1-2, the full variable domain is SQTIHQWPATLVQPVGSPLSLECTVEGTSNPNLYWYRQAAGRGLQLLFYSVGIGQISSEVPQNLSASRPQDRQFILSSKKLLLSDSGFYLCAWIVLGYSYGYTFGSGTRLTVV.

In DNA form, the CDR3 reads TGTGCCAGTAGTACCCCGGGTTCGGATTATACCTACAATGAGCAGTTCTTC. Amino acid sequence: CASSTPGSDYTYNEQFF. V and J are TRBV19 and TRBJ2-1; D not resolved. CDR1 and CDR2 from the germline V gene are LNHDA and SQIVND (reference sequence). Trimming cost V 4 bases and J 2 bases, with 18 bases left between them. CDR3 length: 17 residues.

The V gene is TRBV5-6, the J gene TRBJ1-4, with D perhaps TRBD1 (5 bases). Trimming removed 4 bases from V and 8 bases from J, with 21 bases in between. Germline CDR1 and CDR2: SGHDT and YYEEEE. This CDR3 has 16 amino acids. CDR3: CASSASVGQAEEKLFF. The CDR3 DNA reads TGTGCCAGCAGCGCCTCTGTGGGGCAGGCCGAGGAAAAACTGTTTTTT.

As for this clonotype: A read error is possible here, since a much larger clone lies one base away. This chain joins TRBV10-3 and TRBJ2-7; D remains ambiguous. The germline CDR1 and CDR2 sequences are ENHRY and SYGVKD. V shed 2 bases and J shed 10 bases, with 15 bases lying between them. The CDR3 sequence is 13 residues long. CDR3 region: CAISERQQEAQYF. The CDR3 bases are TGTGCCATCAGTGAGCGGCAGCAAGAGGCCCAGTACTTC.

This clonotype was seen only a few times. The V call is TRBV4-1, the J call TRBJ1-2; possible D gene TRBD1, 5 bases. The V end lost 2 bases, the J end lost 3 bases, and 7 bases lay between the germline ends. In germline, CDR1 is MGHRA, CDR2 YSYEKL. CDR3 length: 13 amino acids. CDR3 sequence (DNA): TGCGCCAGCAGCCAATTGGGGGACTATGGCTACACCTTC. Amino acids: CASSQLGDYGYTF.

The chain uses TRBV7-2 and TRBJ2-7; D gene unclear. Germline lookup yields CDR1 SGHTA and CDR2 FQGNSA. Trimming took off 5 bases at V and 7 bases at J, with 9 bases between the two ends. The CDR3 length is 11 residues. The CDR3 loop reads CASSRTDEQYF. The CDR3 DNA is TGTGCCAGCAGCCGAACGGATGAGCAGTACTTC.